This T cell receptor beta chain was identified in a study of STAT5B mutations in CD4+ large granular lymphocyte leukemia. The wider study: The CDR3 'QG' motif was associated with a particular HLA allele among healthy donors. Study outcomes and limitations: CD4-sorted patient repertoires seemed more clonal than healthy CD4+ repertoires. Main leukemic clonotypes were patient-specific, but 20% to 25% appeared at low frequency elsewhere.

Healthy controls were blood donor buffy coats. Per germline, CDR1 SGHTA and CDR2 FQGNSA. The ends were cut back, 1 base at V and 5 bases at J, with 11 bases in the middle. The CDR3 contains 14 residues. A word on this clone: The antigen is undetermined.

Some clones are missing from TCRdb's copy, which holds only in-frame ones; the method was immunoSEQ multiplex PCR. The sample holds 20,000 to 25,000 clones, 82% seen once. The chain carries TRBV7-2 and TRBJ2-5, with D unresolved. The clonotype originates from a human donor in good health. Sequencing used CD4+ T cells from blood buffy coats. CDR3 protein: CASSLEAVGETQYF. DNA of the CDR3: TGTGCCAGCAGCTTAGAAGCTGTCGGCGAGACCCAGTACTTC.